This T cell receptor beta chain was sequenced in a study of blood T cell repertoires in COVID-19. As originally analysed: Researchers report that nucleated cell counts were estimated from reference gene primer amplification. This table comes from immunoSEQ multiplex PCR, and its TCRdb copy is limited to in-frame clones, with some not included. V and J calls and clone size are copied from that table; D and trimming were computed from the DNA. Found here are 65,000 to 85,000 clones, over 80% of them singletons; the top ten hold roughly 2.3%. This CDR3 spans 17 amino acids. Trimming took 1 base from V and 0 from J; bases not matched to a gene: 7. Germline CDR1 SGHDT, CDR2 YYEEEE.

J is TRBJ2-7 and V is TRBV5-6; 10 positions agree with TRBD2. The sequenced sample was peripheral blood. The sequence came from a human donor in a cohort sampled during active COVID-19. CDR3 sequence (DNA): TGTGCCAGCAGCTTGATCCTAGCGGGGGCCTACTCCTACGAGCAGTACTTC. Its protein product is CASSLILAGAYSYEQYF.